A selection of T cell receptor beta chains follows, all from one sample in a study of vaccination effects on CD4 cells after COVID-19. Produced via immunoSEQ multiplex PCR; TCRdb's table is partial and in-frame only. The sample consists of roughly 57,000 clones, 76% of them appearing once. Antigens of these TCRs are unknown. Sequencing was performed on CD4+ T cells from PBMCs cultured with HIV peptides, taken before COVID-19 vaccination. These receptors came from a human donor who had a prior SARS-CoV-2 infection. Each CDR3 is given with its conserved first and last residue.

>TRBV14|TRBJ2-1
CASSPVLGQGSHEQFF
>TRBV11-2|TRBJ2-3
CASSQGAAPGMDTQYF
>TRBV7-2|TRBJ2-7
CASSLTSGAYSYEQYF
>TRBV6-1|TRBJ1-6
CASSEWDRVSPLHF
>TRBV5-6|TRBJ2-3
CASSLAGSGSGDTQYF
>TRBV23-1|TRBJ2-3
CASSQSGLAGGYLTIDTQYF
>TRBV9|TRBJ1-1
CASSVDGGTMNTEAFF
>TRBV30|TRBJ1-1
CAWSGSRNTEAFF
>TRBV9|TRBJ2-1
CASSVYPTRGGNEQFF
>TRBV7-2|TRBJ2-7
CASSSAFSSYEQYF
>TRBV15|TRBJ1-2
CATSSRTDGYTF
>TRBV5-4|TRBJ2-7
CASSEETSGRSYEQYF
>TRBV11-2|TRBJ1-6
CAVNSDYNSPLHF
>TRBV7-6|TRBJ2-7
CASSLFPGLAGVGEQYF
>TRBV20-1|TRBJ2-6
CSAIEGSSGANVLTF
>TRBV5-4|TRBJ1-5
CASSDGTGGNQPQHF
>TRBV9|TRBJ1-6
CASSPGALSSPLHF
>TRBV6-2/TRBV6-3|TRBJ1-1
CASSGWDTEAFF
>TRBV9|TRBJ2-1
CASSPGLAVDNEQFF
>TRBV9|TRBJ1-2
CASSETGAAGYTF
>TRBV6-5|TRBJ1-4
CASRQGTTNEKLFF
>TRBV9|TRBJ1-4
CASSVASGGATNEKLFF
>TRBV7-2|TRBJ2-6
CASSLGNAGANVLTF
>TRBV19|TRBJ1-1
CASIGETEAFF
>TRBV2|TRBJ2-5
CASSTSAGKTQYF
>TRBV5-4|TRBJ2-2
CASSSEVANTGELFF
>TRBV5-1|TRBJ2-2
CASSSGPNTGELFF
>TRBV19|TRBJ2-7
CASSNVAGGLEQYF
>TRBV5-1|TRBJ1-1
CASSLGPGRSEAFF
>TRBV5-1|TRBJ1-1
CASSSLGQGYTEAFF
>TRBV19|TRBJ2-5
CASSLRGTETQYF
>TRBV7-2|TRBJ2-1
CASRLKGLSSYNEQFF
>TRBV2|TRBJ1-2
CASSEARAGYTF
>TRBV4-3|TRBJ2-1
CASSQGERLASNEQFF
>TRBV27|TRBJ1-1
CASSLIAPGFGQNTEAFF
>TRBV5-1|TRBJ1-4
CASSLGNRGEKLFF
>TRBV2|TRBJ2-3
CASGRESTQYF
>TRBV7-3|TRBJ1-2
CASSPPGQGIYGYTF
>TRBV7-2|TRBJ2-1
CASSNSASGRTNEQFF
>TRBV6-1|TRBJ2-2
CASSEVTGDTGELFF
>TRBV7-8|TRBJ2-3
CASSKGLAGFRADTQYF
>TRBV9|TRBJ2-3
CASSVVASGYTDTQYF
>TRBV30|TRBJ2-7
CAWSSGVVGVSEQYF
>TRBV5-1|TRBJ2-4
CASSSTDRAGNIQYF
>TRBV7-9|TRBJ1-3
CASSPEVGPIYF
>TRBV14|TRBJ1-1
CASSLDPLNTEAFF
>TRBV7-8|TRBJ1-2
CASSLGGGTGTGGYTF
>TRBV2|TRBJ2-5
CASSFVSGGSETQYF
>TRBV9|TRBJ2-7
CASSVSVGQGAGEQYF
>TRBV30|TRBJ1-1
CACGGRGANTEAFF
>TRBV6-2/TRBV6-3|TRBJ2-5
CASSWYEGWYETQYF
>TRBV11-3|TRBJ2-7
CASSLAGPREQYF
>TRBV2|TRBJ2-3
CASSRRGYVSDTQYF
>TRBV7-8|TRBJ1-1
CASSLALTGRRKVDTEAFF
>TRBV7-8|TRBJ2-2
CASSLDPDRVNTGELFF
>TRBV13|TRBJ2-7
CASTIFSANYEQYF
>TRBV29-1|TRBJ2-7
CSARKLGSYEQYF